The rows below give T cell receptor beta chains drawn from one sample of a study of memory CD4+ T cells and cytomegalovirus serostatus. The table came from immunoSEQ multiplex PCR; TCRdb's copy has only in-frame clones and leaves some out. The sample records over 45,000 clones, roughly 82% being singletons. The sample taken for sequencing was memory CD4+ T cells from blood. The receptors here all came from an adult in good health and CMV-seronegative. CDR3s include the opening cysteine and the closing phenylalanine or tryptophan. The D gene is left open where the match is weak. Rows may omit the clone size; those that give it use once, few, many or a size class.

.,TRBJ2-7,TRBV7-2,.,CASSFSGGSYEQYF,TGTGCCAGCAGCTTTTCCGGGGGCTCCTACGAGCAGTACTTC
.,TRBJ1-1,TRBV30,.,CAWSGLQGRRNTEAFF,TGTGCCTGGAGTGGGTTACAGGGAAGAAGAAACACTGAAGCTTTCTTT
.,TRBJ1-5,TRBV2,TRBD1,CASNDRGDQPQHF,TGTGCCAGCAATGACAGGGGAGATCAGCCCCAGCATTTT
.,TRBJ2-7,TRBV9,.,CASSVNSLSNEQYF,TGTGCCAGCAGCGTAAACTCTCTCTCCAACGAGCAGTACTTC
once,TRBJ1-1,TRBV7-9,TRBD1,CASSPPGGQGVTEAFF,TGTGCCAGCAGCCCCCCCGGGGGGCAGGGGGTCACTGAAGCTTTCTTT
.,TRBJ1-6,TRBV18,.,CASSPHKGYNSPLHF,TGTGCCAGCTCACCACACAAGGGTTATAATTCACCCCTCCACTTT
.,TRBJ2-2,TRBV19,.,CASSTTGGGASTGELFF,TGTGCCAGTAGTACTACAGGTGGAGGGGCCAGCACCGGGGAGCTGTTTTTT
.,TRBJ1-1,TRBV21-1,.,CASTERDRADTEAFF,TGTGCCAGCACCGAGAGGGACAGGGCAGACACTGAAGCTTTCTTT
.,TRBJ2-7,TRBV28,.,CASSRQIVYEQYF,TGTGCCAGCAGTCGACAGATAGTCTACGAGCAGTACTTC
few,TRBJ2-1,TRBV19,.,CASSINNYNEQFF,TGTGCCAGTAGTATAAACAACTACAATGAGCAGTTCTTC
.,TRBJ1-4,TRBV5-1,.,CASSTKTGTNEKLFF,TGCGCCAGCAGCACCAAGACAGGAACTAATGAAAAACTGTTTTTT
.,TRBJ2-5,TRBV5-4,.,CASSLEGNRRQETQYF,TGTGCCAGCAGCTTGGAGGGTAATCGCCGCCAAGAGACCCAGTACTTC
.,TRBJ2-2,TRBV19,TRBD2,CASSKGQGLAEHTGELFF,TGTGCCAGTAGTAAAGGTCAGGGACTAGCGGAGCACACCGGGGAGCTGTTTTTT
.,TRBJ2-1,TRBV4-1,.,CASSQIYNEQFF,TGCGCCAGCAGCCAAATATACAATGAGCAGTTCTTC
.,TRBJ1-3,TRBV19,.,CASSDVFGAASGNTIYF,TGTGCCAGTAGTGACGTGTTTGGGGCAGCCTCTGGAAACACCATATATTTT
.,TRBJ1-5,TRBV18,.,CASSPRDGHQPQHF,TGTGCCAGCTCACCACGGGACGGCCATCAGCCCCAGCATTTT
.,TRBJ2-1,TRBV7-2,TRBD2,CASSISGGGGEQFF,TGTGCCAGCAGTATCAGCGGGGGGGGCGGTGAGCAGTTCTTC
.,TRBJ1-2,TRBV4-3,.,CASSQGSVSYGYTF,TGCGCCAGCAGCCAAGGGTCGGTCTCCTATGGCTACACCTTC
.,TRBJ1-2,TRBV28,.,CASSLGGANYGYTF,TGTGCCAGCAGTTTGGGTGGGGCTAACTATGGCTACACCTTC
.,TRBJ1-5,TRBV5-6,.,CASSGSRTGNQPQHF,TGTGCCAGCAGCGGCTCGCGGACCGGCAATCAGCCCCAGCATTTT
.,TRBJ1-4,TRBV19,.,CASSPKRLVEKLFF,TGTGCCAGTAGTCCGAAGAGGCTAGTGGAAAAACTGTTTTTT
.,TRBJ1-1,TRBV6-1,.,CASSAKRGLNTEAFF,TGTGCCAGCAGTGCCAAACGGGGACTTAACACTGAAGCTTTCTTT
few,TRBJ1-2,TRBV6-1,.,CASSEGGELGYTF,TGTGCCAGCAGTGAAGGGGGGGAACTTGGCTACACCTTC
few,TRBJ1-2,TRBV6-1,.,CASSEVGKINYGYTF,TGTGCCAGCAGTGAAGTGGGGAAAATTAACTATGGCTACACCTTC
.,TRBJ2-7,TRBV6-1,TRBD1,CASSARGGQGGYEQYF,TGTGCCAGCAGTGCCCGGGGCGGACAGGGGGGCTACGAGCAGTACTTC
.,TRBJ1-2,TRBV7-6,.,CASGHRGGLGYGYTF,TGTGCCAGCGGTCACCGGGGGGGGCTTGGCTATGGCTACACCTTC
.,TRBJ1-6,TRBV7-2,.,CASSLGTETNSPLHF,TGTGCCAGCAGCTTAGGGACAGAAACTAATTCACCCCTCCACTTT
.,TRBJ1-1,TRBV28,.,CAGSLPPGMDTEAFF,TGTGCCGGCAGTTTACCCCCAGGGATGGACACTGAAGCTTTCTTT